This paragraph covers one TCR beta chain sequence. The target antigen is unknown. CDR1 is SGHRS and CDR2 is YFSETQ in the germline V gene. The CDR3 loop spans 12 amino acids. Trimming cost V 6 bases and J 2 bases, with 8 bases left between them. For the second PCR, which ran for about 6 to 11 cycles, a sample-barcoded 5' primer and a J-beta primer mix were used. TCRdb fed the 5' RACE reads into MiXCR, producing one record per CDR3 protein. Here the sample spans hundreds of thousands of distinct CDR3 sequences, about 48% being singletons. The data belong to a study of blood T cells in healthy people across ages. Points from the study as a whole: Reliance upon unsorted PBMCs precluded definitive naive versus antigen-experienced comparison.

The clonotype comes from a man younger than 45 in good health. Sequenced input: blood. J is TRBJ1-1 and V is TRBV5-1; D uncertain. Here the CDR3 DNA reads TGCGCCAGCACCCCGATTAACACTGAAGCTTTCTTT. Protein: CASTPINTEAFF.